This T cell receptor (beta chain) appears in the sequencing data of a study of cytomegalovirus exposure and HLA in healthy donors. The ends lost 3 bases at V and 2 bases at J; junction bases unmatched: 5. The germline V gene encodes CDR1 WSHSY and CDR2 SAAADI. This CDR3 is built from 16 residues. PCR amplification relied on 60 Vbeta primers (plus 13 Jbeta primers). Clones were sequenced by immunoSEQ multiplex PCR, and TCRdb holds only the in-frame ones, with some missing. The table lists more than 85,000 clones, 65% to 80% of them singletons. This chain joins TRBV10-2 and TRBJ2-1, with 9 bases aligning to TRBD1. This clonotype was obtained from a woman aged 55-75 years in good health and CMV-seropositive. Source material: PBMCs. The CDR3 DNA reads TGCGCCAGCAGTGAATGGACAGGGGAAACCTACAATGAGCAGTTCTTC. This gives the protein CASSEWTGETYNEQFF.